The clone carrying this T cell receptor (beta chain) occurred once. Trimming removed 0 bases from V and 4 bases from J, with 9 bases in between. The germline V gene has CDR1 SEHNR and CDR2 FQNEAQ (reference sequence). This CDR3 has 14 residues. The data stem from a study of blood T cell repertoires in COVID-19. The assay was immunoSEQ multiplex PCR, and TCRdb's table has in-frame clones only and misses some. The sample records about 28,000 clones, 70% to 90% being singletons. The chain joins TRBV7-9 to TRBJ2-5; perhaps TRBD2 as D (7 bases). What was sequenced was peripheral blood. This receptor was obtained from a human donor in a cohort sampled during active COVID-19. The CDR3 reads CASSLAGGPETQYF. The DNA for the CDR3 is TGTGCCAGCAGCTTAGCGGGGGGGCCAGAGACCCAGTACTTC.